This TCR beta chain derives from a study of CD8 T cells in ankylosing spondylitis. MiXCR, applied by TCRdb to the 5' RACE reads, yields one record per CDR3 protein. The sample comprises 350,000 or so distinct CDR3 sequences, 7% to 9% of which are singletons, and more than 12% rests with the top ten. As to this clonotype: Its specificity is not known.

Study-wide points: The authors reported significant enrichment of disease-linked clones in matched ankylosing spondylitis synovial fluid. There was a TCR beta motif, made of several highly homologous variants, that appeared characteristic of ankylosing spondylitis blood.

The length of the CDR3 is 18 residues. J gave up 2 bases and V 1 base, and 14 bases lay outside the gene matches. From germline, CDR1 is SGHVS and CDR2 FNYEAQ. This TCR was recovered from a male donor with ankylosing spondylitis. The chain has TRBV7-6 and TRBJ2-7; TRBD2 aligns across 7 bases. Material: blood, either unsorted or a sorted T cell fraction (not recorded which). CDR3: CASSLGVGSSGITYEQYF. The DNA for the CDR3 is TGTGCCAGCAGCTTAGGAGTTGGTTCCAGCGGGATCACCTACGAGCAGTACTTC.